Listed below are T cell receptor beta chains from one sample, sequenced in a study of blood T cell repertoires in COVID-19. The assay was immunoSEQ multiplex PCR, and TCRdb's table has in-frame clones only and misses some. This table has about 270,000 clones, about nine tenths appearing once. The material sequenced was peripheral blood. The receptors were gathered from a man aged 35-49 years with active or convalescent COVID-19. The conserved cysteine and the conserved F or W are not part of the CDR3 here. A row's size may be missing; if present it is once, few, many or a size class.

clone size: -; V gene: TRBV7-6; J gene: TRBJ1-6; CDR3 protein: ASSSAGAGGSPLH
clone size: once; V gene: TRBV19; J gene: TRBJ1-2; CDR3 protein: ASSLRSYGYT
clone size: -; V gene: TRBV5-1; J gene: TRBJ1-1; CDR3 protein: ASSIGTGGPTEAF
clone size: -; V gene: TRBV9; J gene: TRBJ1-4; CDR3 protein: ASSVVLGSKLF
clone size: once; V gene: TRBV12-3/TRBV12-4; J gene: TRBJ2-3; CDR3 protein: ATRTGRTDTQY
clone size: few; V gene: TRBV18; J gene: TRBJ1-5; CDR3 protein: ASSHRRTVGNQPQH
clone size: -; V gene: TRBV5-1; J gene: TRBJ2-3; CDR3 protein: ASSSNRGLRTDTQY
clone size: once; V gene: TRBV10-1; J gene: TRBJ2-2; CDR3 protein: ASSEIVTGETGELF
clone size: -; V gene: TRBV5-6; J gene: TRBJ2-7; CDR3 protein: ASSLGLAATYEQY
clone size: once; V gene: TRBV12-3/TRBV12-4; J gene: TRBJ1-1; CDR3 protein: ASRRQGNTEAF
clone size: -; V gene: TRBV2; J gene: TRBJ1-5; CDR3 protein: ASSWDSYSNQPQH
clone size: -; V gene: TRBV18; J gene: TRBJ1-5; CDR3 protein: ASSPETGVGQPQH
clone size: few; V gene: TRBV29-1; J gene: TRBJ1-5; CDR3 protein: SVVQGQGQPQH
clone size: -; V gene: TRBV6-5; J gene: TRBJ2-7; CDR3 protein: ASSYGTSGEVYEQY
clone size: -; V gene: TRBV5-4; J gene: TRBJ2-1; CDR3 protein: ASSLDPSSYNEQF